The 11 T cell receptor beta chains below come from one sample, sequenced in a study of blood T cell repertoires in COVID-19 (dated by TCRdb to the early 2020s). The protocol used for the library was the immunoSEQ multiplex PCR assay. This is the immuneACCESS table as TCRdb keeps it, with only in-frame sequences that have V and J called. A part of the clones is gone; compared with another copy, unresolved V genes explain less than half, and the rest is unexplained. Present in this sample are 150,000 to 200,000 clones, around 77% of which were seen just once. Around 2.7% of the sample is in the top ten clones. The specimen was peripheral blood. Every receptor here comes from a man between 65 and 85 years old with acute or convalescent COVID-19.

CDR3 DNA: TGTGCCAGCAGCGTTGCAAGCGGGGGGCCCCAACCCCATCAAGAGACCCAGTACTTC. It codes for CASSVASGGPQPHQETQYF. The chain has TRBV7-9 and TRBJ2-5; 9 positions agree with TRBD2. V was clipped by 5 bases and J by 2 bases; unmatched bases: 18. There are 19 residues in the CDR3. Germline V gene sequence: CDR1 SEHNR, CDR2 FQNEAQ (reference sequence).

The chain recombines TRBV6-1 with TRBJ2-3; D remains ambiguous. Trimming stripped 1 base from V and 1 base from J, with 6 bases between. This CDR3 contains 14 residues. The germline gives CDR1 MNHNS, CDR2 SASEGT. CDR3 region: CASSEDRGTDTQYF. CDR3 nucleotides: TGTGCCAGCAGTGAAGATCGGGGCACAGATACGCAGTATTTT.

J is TRBJ2-7 and V is TRBV28; D call uncertain. The CDR3 runs to 15 residues. V dropped 7 bases and J dropped 2 bases, with 18 bases sitting between them. The V gene's germline CDR1 is MDHEN and CDR2 SYDVKM. Here the CDR3 DNA reads TGTGCCAGCAACGATCTCCCGCAGGTTACCTACGAGCAGTACTTC. Protein product: CASNDLPQVTYEQYF.

This clone has only a few counts. The CDR3 nucleotides read TGTGCCAGCAGTTACCCCGGACAGTTAAACACTGAAGCTTTCTTT. Translated, it gives CASSYPGQLNTEAFF. The chain combines TRBV6-5 with TRBJ1-1; a possible D gene is TRBD1 (6 bases). Germline V gene sequence: CDR1 MNHEY, CDR2 SVGAGI. The CDR3 has 15 amino acids. V was cut by 2 bases and J by 2 bases, with 12 bases left in between.

The chain links TRBV3-1 (or the pseudogene TRBV3-2) to TRBJ2-5; 9 bases are shared with TRBD2. The V gene's germline CDR1 is LGHDT and CDR2 YNNKEL (reference sequence). V lost 4 bases to trimming and J lost 3 bases; unmatched junction nucleotides: 3. This CDR3 is 14 amino acids long. CDR3 coding DNA: TGTGCCAGCAGCCCGACTAGCGGTAAAGAGACCCAGTACTTC. Its translation: CASSPTSGKETQYF.

The V call is TRBV19, the J call TRBJ1-3; D unclear. This CDR3 is built from 13 residues. Looked up from germline, CDR1 is LNHDA and CDR2 is SQIVND (reference sequence). Between the trimmed V and J ends, which lost 1 base and 8 bases, there was a span of 9 bases. The CDR3 reads CASSIAPGDTIYF. CDR3 bases: TGTGCCAGTAGTATAGCCCCCGGGGACACCATATATTTT.

The J gene is TRBJ2-5, the V gene TRBV28; D uncertain. This CDR3 is 14 amino acids long. The germline V gene has CDR1 MDHEN and CDR2 SYDVKM. Trimming took off 5 bases at V and 1 base at J, with 11 bases between the two ends. CDR3 amino acids: CASSPPYPQETQYF. CDR3 DNA sequence: TGTGCCAGCAGTCCCCCCTATCCCCAAGAGACCCAGTACTTC.

The rearrangement links TRBV6-5 to TRBJ2-7, with 8 nucleotides matching TRBD1. CDR1 is MNHEY and CDR2 is SVGAGI in the germline V gene. This CDR3 contains 14 residues. V lost 6 bases, J lost 5 bases, and 9 bases stayed unmatched. The chain's CDR3 is CASSLDRESHEQYF. CDR3 nucleotide sequence: TGTGCCAGCAGCCTGGACAGGGAATCCCACGAGCAGTACTTC.

The rearrangement joins TRBV7-3 to TRBJ2-6; D uncertain. V gave up 1 base and J gave up 2 bases, with 6 bases separating them. Per the germline V gene, CDR1 is SGHTA and CDR2 is FQGTGA. CDR3 length: 15 amino acids. CDR3: CASSLMGPGANVLTF. For the CDR3, the DNA is TGTGCCAGCAGCTTAATGGGCCCTGGGGCCAACGTCCTGACTTTC.

The sample holds one count of this clone. The chain uses TRBV5-8 and TRBJ2-1; 8 bases are a match to TRBD2. Germline V gives CDR1 SGHTS, CDR2 YDEGEE. The ends lost 7 bases at V and 7 bases at J; junction bases unmatched: 13. The CDR3 runs to 15 residues. This CDR3 reads CASVSGTRSRNEQFF. As DNA, the CDR3 is TGTGCCAGCGTCTCCGGGACTAGAAGTCGTAATGAGCAGTTCTTC. The full variable domain, rest sourced from reference TRBV5-8 and TRBJ2-1, is EAGVTQSPTHLIKTRGQQATLRCSPISGHTSVYWYQQALGLGLQFLLWYDEGEERNRGNFPPRFSGRQFPNYSSELNVNALELEDSALYLCASVSGTRSRNEQFFGPGTRLTVL.

The J gene is TRBJ1-3, the V gene TRBV14; D not certain. Germline V lookup: CDR1 SGHDN, CDR2 FVKESK. The CDR3 is made up of 16 amino acids. Trimming took 3 bases from V and 1 from J, leaving 13 bases between them. CDR3 region: CASSQMLTASGNTIYF. Here the CDR3 DNA reads TGTGCCAGCAGCCAGATGTTAACAGCTTCTGGAAACACCATATATTTT.